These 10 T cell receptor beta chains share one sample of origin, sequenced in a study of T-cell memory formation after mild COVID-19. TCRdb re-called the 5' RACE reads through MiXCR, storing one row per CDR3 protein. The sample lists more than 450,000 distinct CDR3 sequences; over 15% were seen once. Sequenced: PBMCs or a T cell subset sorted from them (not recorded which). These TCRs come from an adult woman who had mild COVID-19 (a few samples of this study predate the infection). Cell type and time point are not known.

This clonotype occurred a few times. The CDR3, as DNA: TGTGCCAGCAGCTTAGGTGGGCAGCAAGAGACCCAGTACTTC. Protein sequence: CASSLGGQQETQYF. The chain is built from TRBV7-2 and TRBJ2-5; D not certain. The V end lost 1 base, the J end lost 2 bases, and 8 bases lay between the germline ends. Germline CDR1 and CDR2: SGHTA and FQGNSA. The CDR3 contains 14 residues.

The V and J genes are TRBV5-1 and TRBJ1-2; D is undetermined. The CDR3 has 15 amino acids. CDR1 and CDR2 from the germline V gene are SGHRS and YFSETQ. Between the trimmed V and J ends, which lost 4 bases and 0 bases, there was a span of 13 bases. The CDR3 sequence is CASSLGASANYGYTF. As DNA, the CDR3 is TGCGCCAGCAGCCTAGGCGCGTCTGCTAACTATGGCTACACCTTC.

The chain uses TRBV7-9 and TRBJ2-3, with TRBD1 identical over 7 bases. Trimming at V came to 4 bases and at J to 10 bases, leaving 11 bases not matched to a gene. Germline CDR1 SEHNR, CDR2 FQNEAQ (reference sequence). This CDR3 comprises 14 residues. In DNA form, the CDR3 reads TGTGCCAGCAGCTCGATACGACAGGGAAGGGCGCAGTATTTT. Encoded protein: CASSSIRQGRAQYF. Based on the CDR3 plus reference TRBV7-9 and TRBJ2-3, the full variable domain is DTGVSQNPRHKITKRGQNVTFRCDPISEHNRLYWYRQTLGQGPEFLTYFQNEAQLEKSRLLSDRFSAERPKGSFSTLEIQRTEQGDSAMYLCASSSIRQGRAQYFGPGTRLTVL.

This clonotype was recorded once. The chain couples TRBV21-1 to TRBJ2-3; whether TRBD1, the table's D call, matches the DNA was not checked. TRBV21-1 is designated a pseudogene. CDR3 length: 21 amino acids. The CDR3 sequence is CASSPKGARHLREGDTDTQYF. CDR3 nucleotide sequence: TGTGCCAGCAGCCCAAAAGGGGCAAGGCATTTGAGAGAAGGGGACACAGATACGCAGTATTTT.

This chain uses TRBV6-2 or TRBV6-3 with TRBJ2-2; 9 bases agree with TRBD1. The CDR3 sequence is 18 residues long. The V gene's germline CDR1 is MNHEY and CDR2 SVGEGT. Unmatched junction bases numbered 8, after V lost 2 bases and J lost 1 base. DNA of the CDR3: TGTGCCAGCAGTTACGAAGGGACAGGGCCCCGGAACACCGGGGAGCTGTTTTTT. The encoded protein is CASSYEGTGPRNTGELFF.

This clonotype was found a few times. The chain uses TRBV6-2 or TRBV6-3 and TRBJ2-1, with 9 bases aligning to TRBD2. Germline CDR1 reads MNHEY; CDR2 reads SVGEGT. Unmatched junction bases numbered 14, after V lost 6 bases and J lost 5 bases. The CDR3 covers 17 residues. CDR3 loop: CASSYVRREGLDNEQFF. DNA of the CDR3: TGTGCCAGCAGCTACGTAAGGCGGGAGGGCCTCGACAATGAGCAGTTCTTC.

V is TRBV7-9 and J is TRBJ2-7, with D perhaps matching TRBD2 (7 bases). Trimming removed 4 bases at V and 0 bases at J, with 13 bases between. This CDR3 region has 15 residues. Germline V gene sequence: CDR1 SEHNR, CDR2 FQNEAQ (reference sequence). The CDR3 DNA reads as TGTGCCAGCAGCTCCCTTGCGGGGGCCTCCTACGAGCAGTACTTC. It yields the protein CASSSLAGASYEQYF.

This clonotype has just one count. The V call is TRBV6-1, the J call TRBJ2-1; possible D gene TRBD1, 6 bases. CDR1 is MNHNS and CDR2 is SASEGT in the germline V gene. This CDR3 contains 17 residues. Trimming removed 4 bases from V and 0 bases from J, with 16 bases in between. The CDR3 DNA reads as TGTGCCAGCAGTGGTTCCCGGACAGCGAGCTCCTACAATGAGCAGTTCTTC. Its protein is CASSGSRTASSYNEQFF.

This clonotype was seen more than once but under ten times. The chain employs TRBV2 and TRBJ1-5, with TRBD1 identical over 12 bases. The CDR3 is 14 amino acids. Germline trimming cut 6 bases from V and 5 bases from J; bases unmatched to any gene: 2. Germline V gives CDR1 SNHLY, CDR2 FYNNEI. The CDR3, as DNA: TGTGCCAGCAGGGGACAGGGGGCGGATCAGCCCCAGCATTTT. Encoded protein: CASRGQGADQPQHF.

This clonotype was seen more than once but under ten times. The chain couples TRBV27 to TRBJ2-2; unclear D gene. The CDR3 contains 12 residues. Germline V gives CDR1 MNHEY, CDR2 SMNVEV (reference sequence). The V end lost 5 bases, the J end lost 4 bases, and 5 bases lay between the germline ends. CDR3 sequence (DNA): TGTGCCAGCAGTGTAATCACCGGGGAGCTGTTTTTT. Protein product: CASSVITGELFF.